The 26 T cell receptor beta chains below were found in one sample sequenced in a study of cytomegalovirus exposure and HLA in healthy donors. PCR was performed using 60 Vbeta and 13 Jbeta primers. TCRdb's copy holds only in-frame clones and misses some; the assay was immunoSEQ multiplex PCR. The sample lists some 150,000 clones, 80% occurring once. Material for sequencing was PBMCs. The receptors originated from a woman in her fifties or sixties in good health and CMV-seronegative.

This chain links TRBV6-6 with TRBJ1-1; D ambiguous. The CDR3 contains 13 residues. Germline V gene lookup returns CDR1 MNHNY and CDR2 SVGAGI (reference sequence). V was clipped by 8 bases and J by 1 base, with 11 bases between them. Written as DNA, the CDR3 is TGTGCCAGCCATAAACTTACGAACACTGAAGCTTTCTTT. This codes for CASHKLTNTEAFF.

This rearrangement joins TRBV7-2 to TRBJ2-1; D is perhaps TRBD1 (5 bases). CDR3 size: 12 residues. V was trimmed by 2 bases and J by 8 bases, leaving 7 bases between them. Per germline, CDR1 SGHTA and CDR2 FQGNSA. The CDR3 protein is CASSLTGYEQFF. CDR3 coding DNA: TGTGCCAGCAGCTTAACAGGTTATGAGCAGTTCTTC.

The chain employs TRBV28 and TRBJ2-7; TRBD2 aligns across 11 bases. V lost 6 bases, J lost 3 bases, and 4 bases stayed unmatched. Germline lookup yields CDR1 MDHEN and CDR2 SYDVKM. This CDR3 contains 14 residues. CDR3 in DNA: TGTGCCAGCAGGCCCGGGACTAGCGGCTACGAGCAGTACTTC. This encodes CASRPGTSGYEQYF.

V and J are TRBV7-2 and TRBJ1-5; D call uncertain. Trimming removed 5 bases from V and 6 bases from J, with 11 bases in between. The CDR3 is 13 amino acids. Germline V gene sequence: CDR1 SGHTA, CDR2 FQGNSA. The CDR3 bases are TGTGCCAGCAGCGTCACAGAACGTCAGCCCCAGCATTTT. It specifies CASSVTERQPQHF.

This clone was seen only a few times. V is TRBV5-6 and J is TRBJ1-6; possibly TRBD1 for D (6 bases). From germline, CDR1 is SGHDT and CDR2 YYEEEE. V shed 8 bases and J shed 5 bases, with 17 bases lying between them. The CDR3 spans 15 residues. DNA of the CDR3: TGTGCCAGTAGGGGGGGGGTAACGGATAATTCACCCCTCCACTTT. It translates to CASRGGVTDNSPLHF.

The chain carries TRBV7-8 and TRBJ2-1; 11 bases agree with TRBD1. CDR3 length: 17 amino acids. V was pared by 0 bases and J by 0 bases, with 1 base of the junction left unmatched. Germline CDR1 is SGHVS and CDR2 is FQNEAQ. CDR3 loop: CASSLAGTGGSYNEQFF. The CDR3, as DNA: TGTGCCAGCAGCTTAGCCGGGACAGGGGGCTCCTACAATGAGCAGTTCTTC.

V gene TRBV11-3 combines with J gene TRBJ2-2; D is unclear. Germline values: CDR1 SGHNT, CDR2 YENEEA. This CDR3 is 14 amino acids long. Trimming removed 2 bases at V and 4 bases at J, with 8 bases between. Here the CDR3 reads CASSLSPTTGELFF. The CDR3, as DNA: TGTGCCAGCAGCTTATCACCTACCACCGGGGAGCTGTTTTTT. Together with reference TRBV11-3 and TRBJ2-2, the CDR3 gives the full variable domain: EAGVVQSPRYKIIEKKQPVAFWCNPISGHNTLYWYLQNLGQGPELLIRYENEEAVDDSQLPKDRFSAERLKGVDSTLKIQPAELGDSAVYLCASSLSPTTGELFFGEGSRLTVL.

V gene TRBV11-2 combines with J gene TRBJ2-7; 7 bases are a match to TRBD1. This CDR3 region has 15 residues. The V gene's germline CDR1 is SGHAT and CDR2 FQNNGV. V lost 2 bases and J lost 4; bases outside the gene matches: 8. CDR3 sequence: CASSLPGAGGYEQYF. The CDR3 DNA follows: TGTGCCAGCAGCTTACCCGGGGCAGGGGGTTACGAGCAGTACTTC.

The chain is built from TRBV10-1 and TRBJ2-7; D is unresolved. CDR1 and CDR2 from the germline V gene are WNHNN and SYGVQD (reference sequence). Trimming took 5 bases from V and 2 from J, leaving 10 bases between them. This CDR3 comprises 13 residues. The CDR3 loop is CASSPGSTYEQYF. The CDR3 DNA sequence: TGCGCCAGCAGTCCCGGGTCCACCTACGAGCAGTACTTC.

The CDR3 nucleotides read TGTGCCAGCAGCCCGACGGGGGGCGTTGTGGAGACCCAGTACTTC. Protein sequence: CASSPTGGVVETQYF. The chain couples TRBV7-9 to TRBJ2-5; D is perhaps TRBD2 (7 bases). The V end lost 5 bases, the J end lost 5 bases, and 18 bases lay between the germline ends. CDR1 is SEHNR, CDR2 FQNEAQ, per germline (reference sequence). The CDR3 loop spans 15 amino acids.

This clone was seen just once. The chain joins TRBV7-2 to TRBJ1-4; D may be TRBD1 (5 bases). Per the germline V gene, CDR1 is SGHTA and CDR2 is FQGNSA. The germline V and J ends were trimmed by 4 bases and 8 bases, with 20 bases remaining between them. The CDR3 sequence is 16 residues long. The CDR3 reads CASSYSTGTAGEKLFF. CDR3 DNA: TGTGCCAGCAGCTACTCGACCGGGACGGCGGGGGAAAAACTGTTTTTT.

The rearrangement joins TRBV7-2 to TRBJ1-1; 8 bases map to TRBD1. V gave up 5 bases and J gave up 3 bases; unmatched junction bases: 8. Germline V gene lookup returns CDR1 SGHTA and CDR2 FQGNSA. CDR3 size: 15 residues. The CDR3 here is CASSIQGGGDTEAFF. CDR3 sequence (DNA): TGTGCCAGCAGCATACAGGGGGGTGGGGACACTGAAGCTTTCTTT.

The chain employs TRBV5-4 and TRBJ1-3; 7 nucleotides align to TRBD1. This CDR3 contains 17 residues. V lost 4 bases and J lost 4; bases outside the gene matches: 14. From germline, CDR1 is SGHNT and CDR2 YYREEE (reference sequence). The CDR3 loop is CASSSWHRGNGGNTIYF. The CDR3 DNA reads as TGTGCCAGCAGCAGTTGGCACAGGGGCAATGGGGGAAACACCATATATTTT. The variable domain in full, with the rest retrieved from reference TRBV5-4 and TRBJ1-3, is ETGVTQSPTHLIKTRGQQVTLRCSSQSGHNTVSWYQQALGQGPQFIFQYYREEENGRGNFPPRFSGLQFPNYSSELNVNALELDDSALYLCASSSWHRGNGGNTIYFGEGSWLTVV.

As DNA, the CDR3 is TGTGCCAGCAGTCATCTGGGGGGGGCGGGAGGGTACGAGCAGTACTTC. Amino acids: CASSHLGGAGGYEQYF. The chain is built from TRBV28 and TRBJ2-7, with 9 nucleotides matching TRBD2. The CDR3 runs to 16 residues. V shed 5 bases and J 4 bases; nucleotides not matched to a gene: 12. Looked up from germline, CDR1 is MDHEN and CDR2 is SYDVKM.

The chain uses TRBV5-1 and TRBJ2-5; perhaps TRBD2 as D (6 bases). Gene TRBJ2-7 matches the end of the DNA better, so the J call may be wrong. CDR3 length: 14 residues. Germline V lookup: CDR1 SGHRS, CDR2 YFSETQ. The CDR3 sequence: CASSLVLGGDEQYF. The CDR3 bases are TGCGCCAGCAGCTTGGTGTTGGGAGGCGACGAGCAGTACTTC.

The rearrangement joins TRBV7-6 to TRBJ1-2; D perhaps matches TRBD1 (5 bases). This CDR3 is built from 13 residues. Trimming stripped 4 bases from V and 6 bases from J, with 12 bases between. In germline, CDR1 is SGHVS, CDR2 FNYEAQ. CDR3 residues: CASSSRVQDGYTF. CDR3 nucleotides: TGTGCCAGCAGCTCCAGGGTTCAGGATGGCTACACCTTC.

This clone was seen only a few times. The chain links TRBV30 to TRBJ2-7; 12 bases are a match to TRBD2. This CDR3 comprises 16 residues. Germline loops: CDR1 GTSNPN, CDR2 SVGIG (reference sequence). The V gene end was trimmed by 0 bases and the J gene end by 3 bases; junction bases not matched to a gene: 6. The CDR3 DNA reads TGTGCCTGGAGTGTAAGGGGACTAGCGGGCCTCTACGAGCAGTACTTC. This translates into CAWSVRGLAGLYEQYF.

The chain joins TRBV28 to TRBJ1-1; TRBD1 matches 7 bases. V lost 3 bases, J lost 7 bases, and 11 bases stayed unmatched. From germline, CDR1 is MDHEN and CDR2 SYDVKM. The CDR3 length is 15 residues. CDR3 bases: TGTGCCAGCAGTTTTTTTTGGGGAAACAGGGGTGAAGCTTTCTTT. As protein: CASSFFWGNRGEAFF.

The V gene is TRBV18, the J gene TRBJ2-5; 7 bases line up with TRBD1. Germline values: CDR1 KGHSH, CDR2 LQKENI. V was clipped by 2 bases and J by 1 base; unmatched bases: 7. CDR3 length: 16 residues. CDR3 nucleotide sequence: TGTGCCAGCTCACCAGTAAACCGGGACAGCCAAGAGACCCAGTACTTC. Its translation is CASSPVNRDSQETQYF.

The V gene is TRBV6-5, the J gene TRBJ2-7; D is possibly TRBD2 (6 bases). Trimming took 0 bases from V and 6 from J, leaving 15 bases between them. Germline CDR1 is MNHEY and CDR2 is SVGAGI. This CDR3 spans 15 amino acids. CDR3 in amino acids: CASSYSRRAYGEQYF. In DNA, the CDR3 is TGTGCCAGCAGTTACTCGAGGAGGGCCTACGGCGAGCAGTACTTC.

The chain recombines TRBV27 with TRBJ1-2; D gene uncertain. The CDR3 contains 15 residues. Trimming left V 1 base short and J 8 bases short, with 17 bases between. Per germline, CDR1 MNHEY and CDR2 SMNVEV (reference sequence). CDR3 region: CASSLYPLVTSGYTF. DNA for the CDR3: TGTGCCAGCAGTTTATACCCCTTGGTAACGAGCGGCTACACCTTC.

The chain carries TRBV20-1 and TRBJ2-7; D is ambiguous. This CDR3 region has 11 residues. V was cut by 2 bases and J by 4 bases, with 6 bases left in between. Looked up from germline, CDR1 is DFQATT and CDR2 is SNEGSKA (reference sequence). Written as DNA, the CDR3 is TGCAGTGCTAGAAGAGAGTACGAGCAGTACTTC. Its translation is CSARREYEQYF.

The rearrangement uses TRBV4-2 and TRBJ2-2, with D maybe TRBD2 (5 bases). Trimming pared 0 bases from V and 0 bases from J, leaving 14 bases between. This CDR3 is built from 18 residues. CDR1 is LGHNA and CDR2 is YNFKEQ in the germline V gene. In DNA, the CDR3 is TGTGCCAGCAGCCAAGATTGGTCCGGGGTAACGAACACCGGGGAGCTGTTTTTT. Translated, it gives CASSQDWSGVTNTGELFF.

The J gene is TRBJ2-7, the V gene TRBV5-4, with a weak D call TRBD2 (6 bases). With 4 bases removed from V and 1 base from J, the gap between germline ends came to 18 bases. Germline values: CDR1 SGHNT, CDR2 YYREEE (reference sequence). CDR3 size: 16 residues. CDR3 sequence: CASSPDSASASYEQYF. CDR3 in DNA: TGTGCCAGCAGCCCCGATTCGGCTAGCGCTTCCTACGAGCAGTACTTC. Drawing the rest from reference TRBV5-4 and TRBJ2-7, the complete variable domain is ETGVTQSPTHLIKTRGQQVTLRCSSQSGHNTVSWYQQALGQGPQFIFQYYREEENGRGNFPPRFSGLQFPNYSSELNVNALELDDSALYLCASSPDSASASYEQYFGPGTRLTVT.

The chain couples TRBV4-3 to TRBJ1-2, with D possibly matching TRBD1 (5 bases). Germline CDR1 is LGHNA and CDR2 is YSLEER. Between the trimmed V and J ends, which lost 3 bases and 4 bases, there was a span of 18 bases. The CDR3 spans 16 residues. The DNA for the CDR3 is TGCGCCAGCAGCCAGGTCCGACAGAGTTTAAGCTATGGCTACACCTTC. Its translation: CASSQVRQSLSYGYTF.

The chain has TRBV27 and TRBJ1-2, with 7 bases fitting TRBD1. The CDR3 extends over 16 amino acids. Trimming cost V 2 bases and J 4 bases; bases outside gene matches: 10. In germline, CDR1 is MNHEY, CDR2 SMNVEV (reference sequence). The CDR3: CASSLGTRGHRYGYTF. Here the CDR3 DNA reads TGTGCCAGCAGTTTAGGGACGAGGGGGCACCGCTATGGCTACACCTTC.